Listed below are T cell receptor beta chains from one sample, sequenced in a study of control samples from healthy donors and cancer patients. Generated by immunoSEQ multiplex PCR, the TCRdb table keeps only in-frame clones and is missing some. In the table there are 95,000 to 100,000 clones, roughly 86% of which are singletons. Sequenced sample: blood. These TCRs come from a man aged 55 to 69 in good health. The CDR3 runs from the conserved cysteine through the conserved F or W. A D gene is named only where the DNA matches it firmly. Not every row has a clone size; where given, it reads once, few, many or a size class.

abundance	v_gene	len	d_gene	j_gene	CDR3nt	CDR3aa
-	TRBV24-1	14	-	TRBJ1-2	TGTGCCACCAGTGATCTGGGCCCCGACTATGGCTACACCTTC	CATSDLGPDYGYTF
few	TRBV11-2	14	-	TRBJ1-1	TGTGCCAGCAGCTTAGAAGGGAAGGGTTCTGAAGCTTTCTTT	CASSLEGKGSEAFF
-	TRBV6-6	16	-	TRBJ2-5	TGTGCCAGCAGTTATAGTTCGCAGACCACACAAGAGACCCAGTACTTC	CASSYSSQTTQETQYF
-	TRBV5-6	14	-	TRBJ1-6	TGTGCCAGCAGCTTCTTCAGGGCAGGATCACCCCTCCACTTT	CASSFFRAGSPLHF
-	TRBV24-1	16	-	TRBJ1-2	TGTGCCACCAGTGACCCGAGGGGGGATGTATACTATGGCTACACCTTC	CATSDPRGDVYYGYTF
once	TRBV28	18	TRBD1	TRBJ1-2	TGTGCCAGCAGCTACCCCGGGACAGGGAGATTAGAGGAAGATGGCTACACCTTC	CASSYPGTGRLEEDGYTF
-	TRBV30	15	-	TRBJ1-5	TGTGCCTGGAGTCCAGGGGCCGCGCTAGGTCAGCCCCAGCATTTT	CAWSPGAALGQPQHF
-	TRBV28	14	TRBD2	TRBJ2-2	TGTGCCAGCAGCGCAGGGACTATCCCGGGGGAGCTGTTTTTT	CASSAGTIPGELFF
-	TRBV7-9	12	-	TRBJ1-2	TGTGCCAGCAGCTTGACGGGCTATGGCTACACCTTC	CASSLTGYGYTF
-	TRBV30	13	TRBD1	TRBJ1-5	TGTGCCTGGGGACAGGGCCTAGGTCAGCCCCAGCATTTT	CAWGQGLGQPQHF
-	TRBV11-3	16	TRBD1	TRBJ2-2	TGTGCCAGCAGCTGGGGAGACAGGGGACACACCGGGGAGCTGTTTTTT	CASSWGDRGHTGELFF
-	TRBV5-1	15	-	TRBJ2-1	TGCGCCAGCAGGCCGCACCGGGACCCCTCCAATGAGCAGTTCTTC	CASRPHRDPSNEQFF
-	TRBV28	17	TRBD1	TRBJ2-2	TGTGCCAGCAGACCCCCGGGACAGGGACCAAACACCGGGGAGCTGTTTTTT	CASRPPGQGPNTGELFF
once	TRBV12-3/TRBV12-4	11	-	TRBJ2-2	TGTGCCAGCAGCTACTCCGGGGAGCTGTTTTTT	CASSYSGELFF
-	TRBV6-6	14	TRBD1	TRBJ1-6	TGTGCCAGCAGTCCTGACAGGGCTAATTCACCCCTCCACTTT	CASSPDRANSPLHF
-	TRBV3-1/TRBV3-2	17	TRBD2	TRBJ2-2	TGTGCCAGCAGCCAAGAGGGTCTAGCGGGATCGGCCGGGGAGCTGTTTTTT	CASSQEGLAGSAGELFF
-	TRBV12-3/TRBV12-4	13	-	TRBJ1-1	TGTGCCAGCAGTTTTCGGCCTTACACTGAAGCTTTCTTT	CASSFRPYTEAFF
-	TRBV23-1	14	TRBD1	TRBJ1-4	TGCGCCAGCAGTTCGGGACAGAGTAATGAAAAACTGTTTTTT	CASSSGQSNEKLFF
-	TRBV7-2	13	-	TRBJ2-5	TGTGCCAGCAGCTCACAGGGCTGGGAGACCCAGTACTTC	CASSSQGWETQYF
-	TRBV27	16	-	TRBJ2-3	TGTGCCAGCAGCCTTATGCCGTATACTAGCACAGATACGCAGTATTTT	CASSLMPYTSTDTQYF
-	TRBV2	13	-	TRBJ1-6	TGTGCCAGCACTGTTAAAGGGGACTCACCCCTCCACTTT	CASTVKGDSPLHF
-	TRBV10-3	12	-	TRBJ1-2	TGTGCCATCAGGGGACGGAACTATGGCTACACCTTC	CAIRGRNYGYTF
-	TRBV7-9	14	-	TRBJ2-3	TGTGCCAGCAGCTTAGGGGACACTACAGATACGCAGTATTTT	CASSLGDTTDTQYF
-	TRBV28	13	-	TRBJ1-4	TGTGCCAGCGGAACTAAAGCCCGGCAAAAACTGTTTTTT	CASGTKARQKLFF
-	TRBV9	16	TRBD2	TRBJ2-3	TGTGCCAGCAGCCGGACTAGCGGGAGAAGCACAGATACGCAGTATTTT	CASSRTSGRSTDTQYF
once	TRBV5-6	12	-	TRBJ1-1	TGTGCCAGCAGCCTTCAATCAGGGAAAGCTTTCTTT	CASSLQSGKAFF
-	TRBV7-2	11	-	TRBJ2-5	TGTGCCAGCAGCCCCAAAGAGACCCAGTACTTC	CASSPKETQYF
-	TRBV18	15	TRBD1	TRBJ1-1	TGTGCCAGCTCACCTCAACTCACAGGGGGCGTCGAGGCTTTCTTT	CASSPQLTGGVEAFF
-	TRBV5-1	15	TRBD2	TRBJ2-3	TGCGCCAGCAGCCCGAGCGGGGGGTGGGGAGATACGCAGTATTTT	CASSPSGGWGDTQYF
-	TRBV14	13	-	TRBJ2-7	TGTGCCAGCAGCCCAGGGTCCTTCTTCGAGCAGTACTTC	CASSPGSFFEQYF
-	TRBV7-8	15	TRBD1	TRBJ1-1	TGTGCCAGCAGCACCCCCGGGACAGGGGACTCTGAAGCTTTCTTT	CASSTPGTGDSEAFF
-	TRBV2	17	-	TRBJ1-5	TGTGCCAGCAAAAATACAGGGAAGGTCTCTAGCAATCAGCCCCAGCATTTT	CASKNTGKVSSNQPQHF
-	TRBV6-5	15	-	TRBJ2-5	TGTGCCAGCACTCCCTCTTGGGCAGGGCGGGAGACCCAGTACTTC	CASTPSWAGRETQYF
-	TRBV27	14	-	TRBJ2-1	TGTGCCAGCAGTCCACGGTGGAGCTCCGATGAGCAGTTCTTC	CASSPRWSSDEQFF